This is a list of T cell receptor beta chains from one sample in a study of spatial heterogeneity in lung cancer. TCRdb re-derived calls from the 5' RACE reads in MiXCR, one entry per CDR3 protein. The sample records about 50,000 distinct CDR3 sequences, roughly 7.2% being singletons. The specimen was PBMCs, collected at surgery. Every receptor here comes from a female donor with early-stage non-small cell lung cancer. CDR3s include the opening cysteine and the closing phenylalanine or tryptophan. D genes are given only for firm matches. Rows may omit the clone size; those that give it use once, few, many or a size class.

size	V	D	J	CDR3	DNA
few	TRBV20-1	TRBD2	TRBJ2-1	CSAPTGTSGYNEQFF	TGCAGTGCTCCTACCGGGACTAGCGGTTACAATGAGCAGTTCTTC
few	TRBV12-3/TRBV12-4	-	TRBJ1-2	CASSTLGRGYTF	TGTGCCAGCAGTACTCTAGGGAGGGGCTACACCTTC
-	TRBV19	TRBD1	TRBJ1-2	CASSRDRINYGYTF	TGTGCCAGTAGTCGGGACAGGATTAACTATGGCTACACCTTC
few	TRBV6-2/TRBV6-3	-	TRBJ1-1	CASSLAQYEAFF	TGTGCCAGCAGCCTTGCACAGTATGAAGCTTTCTTT
many	TRBV7-2	-	TRBJ2-7	CASSLPVSYEQYF	TGTGCCAGCAGCTTACCAGTCTCCTACGAGCAGTACTTC
-	TRBV28	-	TRBJ2-5	CASSLLSETQYF	TGTGCCAGCAGTTTACTTTCTGAGACCCAGTACTTC
few	TRBV7-8	TRBD2	TRBJ2-3	CASSLRASGATDTQYF	TGTGCCAGCAGCTTAAGGGCTAGCGGGGCCACAGATACGCAGTATTTT
-	TRBV4-2	-	TRBJ1-2	CASSQLPETNYGYTF	TGTGCCAGCAGCCAACTCCCAGAGACCAACTATGGCTACACCTTC
few	TRBV5-5	TRBD2	TRBJ2-1	CASSFWRGGEGGEQFF	TGTGCCAGCAGCTTCTGGCGGGGGGGCGAGGGCGGTGAGCAGTTCTTC
few	TRBV19	TRBD1	TRBJ1-1	CASKLDRGNTEAFF	TGTGCCAGTAAACTGGACAGGGGGAACACTGAAGCTTTCTTT
many	TRBV12-3/TRBV12-4	-	TRBJ2-7	CASSFGQGPSEQYF	TGTGCCAGCAGTTTTGGGCAGGGACCTTCCGAGCAGTACTTC
few	TRBV7-2	-	TRBJ1-5	CASSLGGDRRNQPQHF	TGTGCCAGCAGCTTGGGGGGGGATCGGCGCAATCAGCCCCAGCATTTT
many	TRBV7-2	-	TRBJ1-4	CASSLDPGGNEKLFF	TGTGCCAGCAGCTTAGATCCGGGGGGCAACGAAAAACTGTTTTTT
many	TRBV5-6	-	TRBJ2-2	CASSLSGPGELFF	TGTGCCAGCAGCTTGTCGGGTCCCGGGGAGCTGTTTTTT
-	TRBV20-1	TRBD1	TRBJ1-2	CSASRTGINGYTF	TGCAGTGCTAGTCGGACAGGGATTAATGGCTACACCTTC
many	TRBV4-1	-	TRBJ2-6	CASSQDSSLLSGANVLTF	TGCGCCAGCAGCCAAGATAGCAGCCTCCTCTCTGGGGCCAACGTCCTGACTTTC
-	TRBV29-1	-	TRBJ1-4	CSVGGANEKLFF	TGCAGCGTTGGGGGGGCGAATGAAAAACTGTTTTTT
-	TRBV6-1	-	TRBJ2-7	CASRTMTGTNYEQYF	TGTGCCAGCAGGACCATGACAGGGACTAACTACGAGCAGTACTTC
few	TRBV5-8	TRBD1	TRBJ2-7	CASSPRTGSTREQYF	TGTGCCAGCAGCCCCCGGACAGGGTCTACGCGTGAGCAGTACTTC
many	TRBV20-1	TRBD2	TRBJ2-1	CSASPTSGGADEQFF	TGCAGTGCTTCCCCGACTAGCGGGGGGGCCGATGAGCAGTTCTTC
few	TRBV12-3/TRBV12-4	TRBD2	TRBJ2-3	CASSLTSGGSGDTQYF	TGTGCCAGCAGTTTAACTAGCGGGGGGTCTGGAGATACGCAGTATTTT
-	TRBV5-1	-	TRBJ2-5	CASSLAGQLRGETQYF	TGCGCCAGCAGCTTGGCCGGACAATTAAGAGGAGAGACCCAGTACTTC
many	TRBV20-1	-	TRBJ2-2	CSAKLPTDTGELFF	TGCAGTGCTAAATTGCCCACCGACACCGGGGAGCTGTTTTTT
many	TRBV5-5	TRBD1	TRBJ1-2	CASSLRDRDYGYTF	TGTGCCAGCAGCTTAAGGGACAGGGATTATGGCTACACCTTC
-	TRBV6-2/TRBV6-3	TRBD2	TRBJ2-7	CASSTSALAGSYEQYF	TGTGCCAGCAGTACTTCCGCACTAGCGGGGAGCTACGAGCAGTACTTC
many	TRBV7-2	-	TRBJ2-7	CASSSYPIGQYF	TGTGCCAGCAGCTCCTACCCTATCGGGCAGTACTTC
-	TRBV20-1	-	TRBJ2-1	CSASRGWGRENEQFF	TGCAGTGCTAGTCGGGGGTGGGGCCGGGAAAATGAGCAGTTCTTC
many	TRBV7-6	-	TRBJ1-2	CASSLDSSGYYGYTF	TGTGCCAGCAGCTTAGATTCCTCAGGATACTATGGCTACACCTTC
many	TRBV9	TRBD1	TRBJ1-2	CASSAGTEYYGYTF	TGTGCCAGCAGTGCCGGGACAGAGTATTATGGCTACACCTTC
many	TRBV6-6	-	TRBJ1-6	CASSYRGGNSYNSPLHF	TGTGCCAGCAGTTACAGGGGAGGAAACTCCTATAATTCACCCCTCCACTTT
-	TRBV6-2/TRBV6-3	-	TRBJ2-5	CASSRRPGTQYF	TGTGCCAGCAGTCGGCGACCGGGGACCCAGTACTTC